These 9 T cell receptor beta chains share one sample of origin, sequenced in a study of technical replicates of blood from several donors. Sequencing used immunoSEQ multiplex PCR; TCRdb keeps in-frame clones, though not all of them. This table holds some 74,000 clones, around 95% found once. Sample: T cells isolated from PBMCs. These receptors originate from a human donor in good health.

J is TRBJ2-5 and V is TRBV5-1; 8 positions agree with TRBD2. J gave up 1 base and V 1 base, and 6 bases lay outside the gene matches. CDR1 is SGHRS, CDR2 YFSETQ, per germline. The CDR3 runs to 16 residues. CDR3 in DNA: TGCGCCAGCAGCTTGACGGGGGGGATGGTCCAAGAGACCCAGTACTTC. This gives the protein CASSLTGGMVQETQYF.

The chain uses TRBV7-9 and TRBJ1-3, with TRBD1 matching 10 bases. Germline V gene data show CDR1 as SEHNR and CDR2 as FQNEAQ (reference sequence). V lost 11 bases to trimming and J lost 3 bases; unmatched junction nucleotides: 10. CDR3 size: 15 residues. In DNA form, the CDR3 reads TGTGCCTTAGGTCTAGGGACAGGGGTTGGAAACACCATATATTTT. Residues: CALGLGTGVGNTIYF. The whole variable domain, filled in from reference TRBV7-9 and TRBJ1-3, reads DTGVSQNPRHKITKRGQNVTFRCDPISEHNRLYWYRQTLGQGPEFLTYFQNEAQLEKSRLLSDRFSAERPKGSFSTLEIQRTEQGDSAMYLCALGLGTGVGNTIYFGEGSWLTVV.

The chain employs TRBV10-2 and TRBJ2-5; D remains unclear. V lost 8 bases and J lost 5, with 12 bases in between. The CDR3 is 12 residues long. Germline CDR1 WSHSY, CDR2 SAAADI. The CDR3 here is CASGEAPETQYF. CDR3 bases: TGCGCCAGCGGAGAGGCCCCTGAGACCCAGTACTTC.

This clone was picked up one time. The V call is TRBV25-1, the J call TRBJ2-1, with TRBD2 identical over 9 bases. V was pared by 9 bases and J by 6 bases, with 15 bases of the junction left unmatched. The CDR3 contains 16 residues. Per the germline V gene, CDR1 is MGHDK and CDR2 is SYGVNS. CDR3 nucleotides: TGTGCCAGTGCAAAATTAGCGGGAGATTTGTTCAATGAGCAGTTCTTC. Translating it yields CASAKLAGDLFNEQFF.

This clone was seen just once. The chain combines TRBV18 with TRBJ2-2; D gene ambiguous. This CDR3 spans 12 amino acids. CDR1 and CDR2 from the germline V gene are KGHSH and LQKENI. With 3 bases removed from V and 5 bases from J, the gap between germline ends came to 4 bases. CDR3 sequence (DNA): TGTGCCAGCTCACCCGGGACCGGGGAGCTGTTTTTT. Residues: CASSPGTGELFF.

This clone appeared a single time. The rearrangement uses TRBV28 and TRBJ1-2; D possibly corresponds to TRBD1 (6 bases). The CDR3 covers 15 residues. Per the germline V gene, CDR1 is MDHEN and CDR2 is SYDVKM. V was cut by 8 bases and J by 5 bases, with 21 bases left in between. The CDR3 coding sequence is TGTGCCAGCTATACCCCGACAGGACCCTCGTATGGCTACACCTTC. This encodes CASYTPTGPSYGYTF.

The chain joins TRBV27 to TRBJ2-1; TRBD2 agrees at 7 bases. Germline V gene data show CDR1 as MNHEY and CDR2 as SMNVEV (reference sequence). The CDR3 extends over 16 amino acids. V trimming: 5 bases; J trimming: 1 base; junction bases outside the gene matches: 8. Written as DNA, the CDR3 is TGTGCCAGCAGTCGATCGGGCGGGAGTTCCTACAATGAGCAGTTCTTC. Protein product: CASSRSGGSSYNEQFF.

This clone appeared a single time. This chain uses TRBV9 with TRBJ2-5, with 8 bases lining up with TRBD2. Germline CDR1 is SGDLS and CDR2 is YYNGEE. Unmatched junction bases numbered 4, after V lost 4 bases and J lost 2 bases. The CDR3 contains 14 residues. The CDR3 sequence: CASSQRGLQETQYF. CDR3 sequence (DNA): TGTGCCAGCAGCCAGCGGGGGCTGCAAGAGACCCAGTACTTC.

The chain has TRBV30 and TRBJ2-2, with a tentative D call TRBD2 (6 bases). Germline CDR1 is GTSNPN and CDR2 is SVGIG (reference sequence). The CDR3 is 15 amino acids. V lost 0 bases to trimming and J lost 3 bases, with 11 bases between them. Here the CDR3 reads CAWSVGGTYTGELFF. The CDR3 DNA reads TGTGCCTGGAGTGTAGGAGGGACCTACACCGGGGAGCTGTTTTTT.